The source of this TCR beta chain is a study of blood T cell repertoires in COVID-19. Study-wide context: COVID-19 samples collected from the United States, Italy and Spain covered acute and convalescent phases. The analysed material was cDNA or gDNA that came from T cells, B-cell-depleted T cells, or PBMCs.

Per the original methods: Reference gene primer amplification yielded estimated nucleated cell counts. The method was immunoSEQ multiplex PCR; TCRdb's version includes in-frame clones alone and lacks a portion of them. D and trimming come from the DNA, and the V and J calls and clone size come from that table. The sample holds approximately 280,000 clones, around 89% seen once. A remark on this clone: Other nucleotide sequences from this sample produce the same CDR3.

The CDR3 extends over 13 amino acids. J gave up 7 bases and V 4 bases, and 4 bases lay outside the gene matches. Germline-derived CDR1 and CDR2 are SGHDN and FVKESK. This clonotype was sampled from a man aged 35 to 55 with acute or convalescent COVID-19. The rearrangement joins TRBV14 to TRBJ1-5, with 7 bases lining up with TRBD1. Sequencing used peripheral blood. The CDR3 DNA follows: TGTGCCAGCAGCCTTTTAGGGGGCCAGCCCCAGCATTTT. It is translated as CASSLLGGQPQHF.